These 28 T cell receptor beta chains came from one sample sequenced in a study of Ad26.COV2.S vaccination and SARS-CoV-2 variants. Libraries were prepared by immunoSEQ multiplex PCR; TCRdb keeps only in-frame clonotypes and omits some of them. The data hold 430,000 or so clones, with nearly 90% observed a single time. The treatment here: 19 received Ad26.COV2.S at low or high dose, single or two shots; 5 received placebo; per-sample allocation not given. Samples were taken on day 63 after the first vaccine or placebo injection. Sequenced material: peripheral blood, taken in a trial of Ad26.COV2.S vaccine versus placebo. The source is a person between 18 and 65 years old who received the Ad26.COV2.S COVID-19 vaccine or a placebo.

A note on this clone: This sample includes further DNA sequences coding for the same CDR3. The V and J genes are TRBV28 and TRBJ1-5, with D possibly being TRBD1 (5 bases). V shed 3 bases and J shed 1 base, with 7 bases lying between them. CDR3 length: 14 residues. The germline V gene has CDR1 MDHEN and CDR2 SYDVKM. CDR3 loop: CASSLGGSNQPQHF. DNA for the CDR3: TGTGCCAGCAGTTTGGGGGGAAGCAATCAGCCCCAGCATTTT.

The chain employs TRBV5-1 and TRBJ2-3; 8 positions agree with TRBD2. CDR1 and CDR2 (germline): SGHRS, YFSETQ. The V and J ends lost 4 bases and 4 bases, in that order; junction bases with no gene match: 5. This CDR3 is built from 14 residues. CDR3 nucleotides: TGCGCCAGCAGCGCGGGACTAGTAGCAGATACGCAGTATTTT. As protein: CASSAGLVADTQYF.

The chain is built from TRBV6-1 and TRBJ2-7, with TRBD1 matching over 11 bases. The germline V gene has CDR1 MNHNS and CDR2 SASEGT. The CDR3 runs to 15 residues. J gave up 5 bases and V 3 bases, and 6 bases lay outside the gene matches. This CDR3 reads CASSEDRGHRNEQYF. The CDR3 region has the DNA TGTGCCAGCAGTGAGGACAGGGGGCATAGGAACGAGCAGTACTTC.

The CDR3 DNA reads as TGTGCCAGCAAGCCAGGAGAGACGGCGGGCTGGGAGACCCAGTACTTC. Translation: CASKPGETAGWETQYF. The chain uses TRBV11-1 and TRBJ2-5; possibly TRBD2 for D (5 bases). CDR1 is SGHAT and CDR2 is FQDESV in the germline V gene (reference sequence). V shed 7 bases and J shed 5 bases, with 23 bases lying between them. This CDR3 has 16 residues.

This chain uses TRBV5-8 with TRBJ1-2; possible D gene TRBD1, 5 bases. This CDR3 spans 15 amino acids. CDR1 and CDR2 from the germline V gene are SGHTS and YDEGEE. Trimming left V 0 bases short and J 6 bases short, with 15 bases between. In DNA, the CDR3 is TGTGCCAGCAGCTTGGGGGGCCTCATGGCTAATGGCTACACCTTC. It is translated as CASSLGGLMANGYTF. Supplemented by reference TRBV5-8 and TRBJ1-2, the full variable domain reads EAGVTQSPTHLIKTRGQQATLRCSPISGHTSVYWYQQALGLGLQFLLWYDEGEERNRGNFPPRFSGRQFPNYSSELNVNALELEDSALYLCASSLGGLMANGYTFGSGTRLTVV.

This clone is a singleton in its sample. This rearrangement joins TRBV18 to TRBJ1-3; D unresolved. Trimming left V 5 bases short and J 0 bases short, with 14 bases between. The CDR3 is 16 amino acids. The germline gives CDR1 KGHSH, CDR2 LQKENI. The CDR3 protein is CASSDQNAGSGNTIYF. CDR3 coding DNA: TGTGCCAGCTCAGACCAGAATGCGGGCTCTGGAAACACCATATATTTT.

J is TRBJ1-2 and V is TRBV7-6; TRBD1 might be the D (6 bases). There are 16 residues in the CDR3. Looked up from germline, CDR1 is SGHVS and CDR2 is FNYEAQ. The V end lost 1 base, the J end lost 2 bases, and 14 bases lay between the germline ends. In DNA, the CDR3 is TGTGCCAGCAGCTTAGTCGGGGGCAGCGAAAACTATGGCTACACCTTC. Its translation: CASSLVGGSENYGYTF.

The chain joins TRBV5-1 to TRBJ1-2; D unclear. Germline CDR1 and CDR2: SGHRS and YFSETQ. The length of the CDR3 is 13 residues. The V gene lost 2 bases and the J gene lost 0 bases, with 5 bases spanning the gap. CDR3 loop: CASSFTPNYGYTF. The DNA of the CDR3 is TGCGCCAGCAGCTTCACCCCTAACTATGGCTACACCTTC.

The gene calls are TRBV7-8 and TRBJ2-7; weak D call: TRBD1 (5 bases). The CDR3 sequence is 13 residues long. Germline CDR1 is SGHVS and CDR2 is FQNEAQ. V lost 1 base to trimming and J lost 10 bases, with 14 bases between them. CDR3 in DNA: TGTGCCAGCAGCTTAGTAGGGGTCTGGGAACAGTACGTC. Its translation: CASSLVGVWEQYV.

V gene TRBV6-1 combines with J gene TRBJ2-2, with 10 bases matching TRBD2. This CDR3 comprises 18 residues. Germline CDR1 and CDR2: MNHNS and SASEGT. V lost 3 bases, J lost 3 bases, and 10 bases stayed unmatched. The CDR3 reads CASSESLAGEADTGELFF. CDR3 DNA sequence: TGTGCCAGCAGTGAGAGCCTAGCGGGAGAAGCGGACACCGGGGAGCTGTTTTTT.

The chain employs TRBV24-1 and TRBJ2-2; D could derive from TRBD1 or TRBD2 (5 bases each). CDR3 length: 16 amino acids. V lost 0 bases, J lost 2 bases, and 9 bases lay in between. Germline CDR1 and CDR2: KGHDR and SFDVKD. For the CDR3, the DNA is TGTGCCACCAGTGATTTGACGGGGCGCAACACCGGGGAGCTGTTTTTT. Amino acids: CATSDLTGRNTGELFF.

On this clone itself: Different DNA sequences within this sample yield the same CDR3. The chain recombines TRBV7-2 with TRBJ1-5; D is undetermined. Germline lookup yields CDR1 SGHTA and CDR2 FQGNSA. The length of the CDR3 is 13 residues. Trimming removed 2 bases at V and 1 base at J, with 3 bases between. CDR3: CASSLTSNQPQHF. The CDR3 DNA reads as TGTGCCAGCAGCTTAACAAGCAATCAGCCCCAGCATTTT.

The CDR3 nucleotides are TGTGCCAGCAGCCCGTTCGGGGGGCAATCTCAAGAGACCCAGTACTTC. Translating gives CASSPFGGQSQETQYF. This chain uses TRBV7-8 with TRBJ2-5; possible D gene TRBD2, 7 bases. This CDR3 spans 16 amino acids. The germline CDR1 and CDR2 sequences are SGHVS and FQNEAQ. Trimming took off 5 bases at V and 2 bases at J, with 18 bases between the two ends.

The V gene is TRBV7-9, the J gene TRBJ2-7; D is possibly TRBD2 (6 bases). The V end was cut by 1 base, the J end by 0 bases, with 10 bases between. Germline V gives CDR1 SEHNR, CDR2 FQNEAQ (reference sequence). The CDR3 extends over 15 amino acids. The chain's CDR3 is CASSLGGARSYEQYV. The DNA for the CDR3 is TGTGCCAGCAGCTTAGGCGGGGCCCGCTCCTACGAGCAGTACGTC.

V is TRBV7-2 and J is TRBJ2-1; D is possibly TRBD1 (5 bases). CDR1 and CDR2 (germline): SGHTA, FQGNSA. The length of the CDR3 is 14 residues. V shed 3 bases and J shed 10 bases, with 16 bases lying between them. CDR3 residues: CASSLGSSGAEQFF. In nucleotides, the CDR3 is TGTGCCAGCAGCTTGGGGTCGAGTGGGGCGGAGCAGTTCTTC.

The J gene is TRBJ1-2, the V gene TRBV28; D unclear. This CDR3 is built from 13 residues. CDR1 is MDHEN, CDR2 SYDVKM, per germline. The V end lost 7 bases, the J end lost 2 bases, and 11 bases lay between the germline ends. CDR3 in DNA: TGTGCCAGCAACCCGGACGCAAACTATGGCTACACCTTC. Its protein is CASNPDANYGYTF.

J is TRBJ1-4 and V is TRBV4-1; 7 bases match TRBD1. CDR3 size: 19 residues. Trimming cost V 4 bases and J 5 bases; bases outside gene matches: 19. Germline lookup yields CDR1 MGHRA and CDR2 YSYEKL. This CDR3 is CASSPTPGQTKPRNEKLFF. The CDR3 DNA sequence: TGCGCCAGCAGCCCTACACCGGGACAGACAAAACCTAGGAATGAAAAACTGTTTTTT.

The rearrangement links TRBV5-6 to TRBJ2-7, with unresolved D. CDR3 length equals 13 residues. The V gene lost 0 bases and the J gene lost 7 bases, with 11 bases spanning the gap. Germline V gene data show CDR1 as SGHDT and CDR2 as YYEEEE. The CDR3, as DNA: TGTGCCAGCAGCTTGGGGGAAGGGAAAGAGCAGTACTTC. It codes for CASSLGEGKEQYF.

The chain carries TRBV10-3 and TRBJ2-7; 9 bases are shared with TRBD1. The CDR3 sequence is 13 residues long. V was clipped by 10 bases and J by 4 bases; unmatched bases: 8. Per the germline V gene, CDR1 is ENHRY and CDR2 is SYGVKD. The CDR3 spells CATEAGTGYEQYV. The CDR3, as DNA: TGTGCCACAGAAGCCGGGACAGGGTACGAGCAGTACGTC.

The rearrangement links TRBV18 to TRBJ1-1; unclear D gene. The CDR3 contains 13 residues. Deletions cut 2 bases from V and 11 bases from J, with 15 bases between. The germline V gene has CDR1 KGHSH and CDR2 LQKENI. DNA of the CDR3: TGTGCCAGCTCACCAGGACGCCGACAAAGCGCTTTCTTT. Its translation: CASSPGRRQSAFF. The full variable domain, in which reference TRBV18 and TRBJ1-1 provide the parts outside the CDR3, is NAGVMQNPRHLVRRRGQEARLRCSPMKGHSHVYWYRQLPEEGLKFMVYLQKENIIDESGMPKERFSAEFPKEGPSILRIQQVVRGDSAAYFCASSPGRRQSAFFGQGTRLTVV.

The gene calls are TRBV9 and TRBJ2-2, with a possible D match to TRBD1 (5 bases). The CDR3 has 16 residues. V was trimmed by 0 bases and J by 0 bases, leaving 9 bases between them. Per the germline V gene, CDR1 is SGDLS and CDR2 is YYNGEE. Here the CDR3 reads CASSVVGASNTGELFF. CDR3 coding DNA: TGTGCCAGCAGCGTAGTAGGGGCCTCGAACACCGGGGAGCTGTTTTTT.

This chain uses TRBV19 with TRBJ1-6; D uncertain. Germline CDR1 and CDR2: LNHDA and SQIVND (reference sequence). Trimming took off 2 bases at V and 0 bases at J, with 14 bases between the two ends. The CDR3 runs 18 residues. This chain's CDR3 is CASSISATISSYNSPLHF. CDR3 in DNA: TGTGCCAGTAGTATATCGGCTACGATTAGCTCCTATAATTCACCCCTCCACTTT.

J is TRBJ1-2 and V is TRBV2, with D possibly matching TRBD1 (5 bases). Deletions cut 5 bases from V and 4 bases from J, with 14 bases between. CDR3 length: 14 residues. Germline CDR1 reads SNHLY; CDR2 reads FYNNEI. CDR3 coding DNA: TGTGCCAGCAGTTATAACCAGGGTGGCTATGGCTACACCTTC. Its translation is CASSYNQGGYGYTF.

This clone turned up a few times. The chain joins TRBV6-5 to TRBJ2-2, with 7 positions matching TRBD1. V lost 6 bases, J lost 5 bases, and 6 bases stayed unmatched. Germline V gene lookup returns CDR1 MNHEY and CDR2 SVGAGI. This CDR3 spans 14 amino acids. The CDR3 spells CASRRQGVTGELFF. CDR3 bases: TGTGCCAGCAGAAGACAGGGAGTAACCGGGGAGCTGTTTTTT.

The V gene is TRBV4-1, the J gene TRBJ1-2; D uncertain. The CDR3 totals 14 residues. CDR1 MGHRA and CDR2 YSYEKL come from the germline V gene. With 4 bases removed from V and 6 bases from J, the gap between germline ends came to 15 bases. The CDR3 sequence is CASSRVRGVDGYTF. For the CDR3, the DNA is TGCGCCAGCAGCCGCGTCCGGGGTGTCGATGGCTACACCTTC.

The chain employs TRBV4-3 and TRBJ1-1; 7 nucleotides match TRBD1. V dropped 6 bases and J dropped 4; count of bases not matched to a gene: 5. The CDR3 runs 13 residues. Germline loops: CDR1 LGHNA, CDR2 YSLEER. In nucleotides, the CDR3 is TGCGCCAGCAGACGTCACAGGGGCACTGAAGCTTTCTTT. Residues: CASRRHRGTEAFF.

This chain joins TRBV2 and TRBJ1-1; 11 positions match TRBD1. This CDR3 has 15 residues. CDR1 SNHLY and CDR2 FYNNEI come from the germline V gene. V shed 7 bases and J 5 bases; nucleotides not matched to a gene: 9. The DNA of the CDR3 is TGTGCCAGCAACCGACCGGGACAGGGGGAAACTGAAGCTTTCTTT. Translation: CASNRPGQGETEAFF.

The chain has TRBV7-3 and TRBJ2-1; 14 nucleotides agree with TRBD2. CDR3 size: 19 residues. Trimming removed 0 bases from V and 0 bases from J; junction bases left unmatched: 4. Looked up from germline, CDR1 is SGHTA and CDR2 is FQGTGA. The CDR3 DNA follows: TGTGCCAGCAGCTTAACACCTGGGACTAGCGGGAGCTCCTACAATGAGCAGTTCTTC. This encodes CASSLTPGTSGSSYNEQFF.